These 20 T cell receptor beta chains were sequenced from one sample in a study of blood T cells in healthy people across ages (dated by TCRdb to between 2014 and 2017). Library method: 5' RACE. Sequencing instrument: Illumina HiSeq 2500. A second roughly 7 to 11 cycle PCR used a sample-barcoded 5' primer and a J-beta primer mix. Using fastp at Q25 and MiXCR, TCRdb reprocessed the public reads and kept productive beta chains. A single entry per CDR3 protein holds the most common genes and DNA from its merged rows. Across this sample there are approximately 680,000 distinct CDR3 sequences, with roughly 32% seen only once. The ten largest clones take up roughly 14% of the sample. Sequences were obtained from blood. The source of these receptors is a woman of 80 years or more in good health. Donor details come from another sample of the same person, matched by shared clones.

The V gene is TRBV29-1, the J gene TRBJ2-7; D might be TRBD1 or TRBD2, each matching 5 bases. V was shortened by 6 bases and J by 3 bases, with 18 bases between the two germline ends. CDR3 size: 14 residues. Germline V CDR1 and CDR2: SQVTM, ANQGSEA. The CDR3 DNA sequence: TGCAGCGTGGCCCCTCGAGGGGCCAACTACGAGCAGTACTTC. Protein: CSVAPRGANYEQYF.

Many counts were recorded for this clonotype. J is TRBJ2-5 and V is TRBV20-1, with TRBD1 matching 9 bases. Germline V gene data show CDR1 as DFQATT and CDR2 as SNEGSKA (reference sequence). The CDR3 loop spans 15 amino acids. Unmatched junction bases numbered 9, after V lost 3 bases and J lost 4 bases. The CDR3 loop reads CSASFTGGSRETQYF. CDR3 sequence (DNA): TGCAGTGCTAGCTTCACAGGGGGCTCGCGAGAGACCCAGTACTTC.

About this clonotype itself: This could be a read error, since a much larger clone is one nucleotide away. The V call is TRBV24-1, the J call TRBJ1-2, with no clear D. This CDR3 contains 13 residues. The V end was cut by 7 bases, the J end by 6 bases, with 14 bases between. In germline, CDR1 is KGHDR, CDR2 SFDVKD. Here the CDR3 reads CATSGRADHGYTF. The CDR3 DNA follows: TGTGCCACCAGCGGTAGGGCAGACCATGGCTACACCTTC.

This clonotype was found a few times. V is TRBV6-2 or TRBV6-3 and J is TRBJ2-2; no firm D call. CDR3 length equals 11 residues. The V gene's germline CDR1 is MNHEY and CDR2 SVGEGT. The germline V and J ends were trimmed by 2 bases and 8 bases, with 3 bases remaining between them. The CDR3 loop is CASSYLGELFF. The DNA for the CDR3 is TGTGCCAGCAGTTACCTGGGGGAGCTGTTTTTT.

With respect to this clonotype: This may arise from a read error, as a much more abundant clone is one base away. The CDR3 region has the DNA TGTGCCAGCAGCGTGGGACAGAACTATGGCTACATCTTC. Protein product: CASSVGQNYGYIF. The rearrangement uses TRBV7-3 and TRBJ1-2, with TRBD1 identical over 7 bases. Germline V gives CDR1 SGHTA, CDR2 FQGTGA. The CDR3 sequence is 13 residues long.

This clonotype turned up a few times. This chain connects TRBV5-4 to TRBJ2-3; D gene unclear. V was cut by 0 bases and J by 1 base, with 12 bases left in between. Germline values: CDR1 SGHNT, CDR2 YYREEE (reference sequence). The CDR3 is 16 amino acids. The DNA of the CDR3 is TGTGCCAGCAGCTTGGAGCCCTTCCTGGGCACAGATACGCAGTATTTT. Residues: CASSLEPFLGTDTQYF.

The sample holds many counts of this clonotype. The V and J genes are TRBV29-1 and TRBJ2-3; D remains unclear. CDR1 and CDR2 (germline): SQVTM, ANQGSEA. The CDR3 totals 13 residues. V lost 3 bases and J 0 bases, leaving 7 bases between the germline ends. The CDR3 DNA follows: TGCAGCGTTGACGTCGAGAGCACAGATACGCAGTATTTT. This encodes CSVDVESTDTQYF.

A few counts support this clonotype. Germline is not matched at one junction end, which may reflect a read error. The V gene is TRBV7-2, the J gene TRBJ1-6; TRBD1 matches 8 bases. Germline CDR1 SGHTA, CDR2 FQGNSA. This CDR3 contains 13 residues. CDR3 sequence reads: CASSSDRGSPPHF. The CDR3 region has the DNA TGTGCCAGCAGCTCCGACAGGGGTTCACCCCCCCACTTT.

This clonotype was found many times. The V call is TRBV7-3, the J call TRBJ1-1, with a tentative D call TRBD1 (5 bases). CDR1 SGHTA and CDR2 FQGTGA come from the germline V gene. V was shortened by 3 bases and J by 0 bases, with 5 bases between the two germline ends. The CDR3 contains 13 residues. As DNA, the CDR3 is TGTGCCAGCAGCTTGACAGTGAACACTGAAGCTTTCTTT. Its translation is CASSLTVNTEAFF.

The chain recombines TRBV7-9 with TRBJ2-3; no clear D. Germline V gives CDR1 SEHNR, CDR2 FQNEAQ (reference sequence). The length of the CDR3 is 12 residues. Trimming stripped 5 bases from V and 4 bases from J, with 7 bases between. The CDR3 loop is CASSILADTQYF. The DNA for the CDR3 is TGTGCCAGCAGCATCCTAGCAGATACGCAGTATTTT.

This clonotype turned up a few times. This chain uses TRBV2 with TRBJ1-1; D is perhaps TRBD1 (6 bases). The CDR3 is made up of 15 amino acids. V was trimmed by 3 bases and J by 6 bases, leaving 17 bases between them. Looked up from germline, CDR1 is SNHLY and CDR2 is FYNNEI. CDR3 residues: CASSDSAGVFSEAFF. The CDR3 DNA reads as TGTGCCAGCAGTGATTCGGCAGGGGTTTTCTCTGAAGCTTTCTTT. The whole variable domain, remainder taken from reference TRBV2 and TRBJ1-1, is EPEVTQTPSHQVTQMGQEVILRCVPISNHLYFYWYRQILGQKVEFLVSFYNNEISEKSEIFDDQFSVERPDGSNFTLKIRSTKLEDSAMYFCASSDSAGVFSEAFFGQGTRLTVV.

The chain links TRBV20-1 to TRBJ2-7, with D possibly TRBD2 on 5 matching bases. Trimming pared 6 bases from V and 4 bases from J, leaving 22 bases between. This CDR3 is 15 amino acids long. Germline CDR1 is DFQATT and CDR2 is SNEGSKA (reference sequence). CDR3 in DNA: TGCAGTGCAAGAAGCCGGGCCGCGGCGGGTTACGAGCAGTACTTC. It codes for CSARSRAAAGYEQYF.

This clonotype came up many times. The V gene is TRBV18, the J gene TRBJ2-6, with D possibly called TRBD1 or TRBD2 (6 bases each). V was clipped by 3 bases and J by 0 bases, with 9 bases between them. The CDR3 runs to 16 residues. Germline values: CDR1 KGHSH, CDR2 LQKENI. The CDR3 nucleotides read TGTGCCAGCTCACCCGGAGGGGGCTCTGGGGCCAACGTCCTGACTTTC. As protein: CASSPGGGSGANVLTF.

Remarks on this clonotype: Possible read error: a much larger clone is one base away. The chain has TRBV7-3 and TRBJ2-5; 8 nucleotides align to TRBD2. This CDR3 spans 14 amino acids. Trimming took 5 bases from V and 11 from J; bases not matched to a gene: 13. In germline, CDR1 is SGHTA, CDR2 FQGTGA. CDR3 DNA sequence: TGTGCCAGCAGCCCCCGGGGGGGCCTCGATGAGCAGTACTTC. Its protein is CASSPRGGLDEQYF.

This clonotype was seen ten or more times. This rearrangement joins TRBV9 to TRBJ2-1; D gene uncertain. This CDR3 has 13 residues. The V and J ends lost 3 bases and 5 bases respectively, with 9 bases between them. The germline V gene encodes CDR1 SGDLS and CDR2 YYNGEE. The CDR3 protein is CASSEWTNNEQFF. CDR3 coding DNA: TGTGCCAGCAGCGAATGGACGAACAATGAGCAGTTCTTC.

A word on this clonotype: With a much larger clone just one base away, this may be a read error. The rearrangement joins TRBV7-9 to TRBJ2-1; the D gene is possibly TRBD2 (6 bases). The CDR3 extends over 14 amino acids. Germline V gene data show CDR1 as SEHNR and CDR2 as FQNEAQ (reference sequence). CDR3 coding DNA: TGTACCAGCAGCCCGGTAGGAGGGAAAAATGAGCAGTTCTTC. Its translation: CTSSPVGGKNEQFF.

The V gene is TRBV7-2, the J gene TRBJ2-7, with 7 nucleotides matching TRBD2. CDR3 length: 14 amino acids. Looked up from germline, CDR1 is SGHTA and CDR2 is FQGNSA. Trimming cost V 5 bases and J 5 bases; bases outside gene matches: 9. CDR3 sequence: CASSAGLVGDEQYF. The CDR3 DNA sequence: TGTGCCAGCAGCGCCGGACTAGTGGGGGACGAGCAGTACTTC.

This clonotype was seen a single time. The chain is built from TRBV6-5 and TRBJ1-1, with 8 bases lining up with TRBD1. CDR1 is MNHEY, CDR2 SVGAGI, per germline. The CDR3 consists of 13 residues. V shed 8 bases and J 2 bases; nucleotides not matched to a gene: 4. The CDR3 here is CASSGQENTEAFF. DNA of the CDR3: TGTGCCAGCTCGGGACAGGAAAACACTGAAGCTTTCTTT.

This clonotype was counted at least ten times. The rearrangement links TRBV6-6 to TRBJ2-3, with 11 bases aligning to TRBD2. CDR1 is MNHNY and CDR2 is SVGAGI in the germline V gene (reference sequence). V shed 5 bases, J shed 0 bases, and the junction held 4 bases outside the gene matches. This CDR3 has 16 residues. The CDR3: CASSDLAGGSTDTQYF. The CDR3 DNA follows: TGTGCCAGCAGTGACTTAGCGGGGGGGAGCACAGATACGCAGTATTTT.

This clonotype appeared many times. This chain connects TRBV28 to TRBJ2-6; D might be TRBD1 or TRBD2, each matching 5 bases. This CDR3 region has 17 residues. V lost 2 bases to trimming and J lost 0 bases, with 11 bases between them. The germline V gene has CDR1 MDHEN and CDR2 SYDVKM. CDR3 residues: CASSLGTALSGANVLTF. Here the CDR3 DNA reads TGTGCCAGCAGTTTAGGGACGGCACTCTCTGGGGCCAACGTCCTGACTTTC.